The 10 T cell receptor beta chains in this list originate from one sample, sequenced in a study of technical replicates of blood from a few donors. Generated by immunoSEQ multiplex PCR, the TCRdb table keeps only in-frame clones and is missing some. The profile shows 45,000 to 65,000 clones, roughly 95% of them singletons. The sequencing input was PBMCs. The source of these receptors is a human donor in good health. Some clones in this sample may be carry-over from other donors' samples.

This chain's CDR3 is CASSSGNYRGRGYEQYF. CDR3 DNA sequence: TGTGCCAGCAGCTCGGGAAACTACAGGGGGAGAGGCTACGAGCAGTACTTC. The chain employs TRBV7-9 and TRBJ2-7; TRBD1 agrees at 8 bases. The CDR3 length is 17 residues. The germline V gene encodes CDR1 SEHNR and CDR2 FQNEAQ (reference sequence). The V gene end was trimmed by 4 bases and the J gene end by 3 bases; junction bases not matched to a gene: 14.

The CDR3 DNA reads TGCACCAGCAGCCGGGGGGGGGATGAGCAGTTCTTC. This encodes CTSSRGGDEQFF. The chain is built from TRBV1 and TRBJ2-1; the DNA was not used to check the table's D call, TRBD2. TRBV1 has pseudogene status. The CDR3 loop spans 12 amino acids.

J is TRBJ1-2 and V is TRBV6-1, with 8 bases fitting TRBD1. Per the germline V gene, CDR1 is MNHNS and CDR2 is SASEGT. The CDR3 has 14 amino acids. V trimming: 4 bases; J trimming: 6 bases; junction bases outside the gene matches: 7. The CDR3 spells CASSGKDRAHGYTF. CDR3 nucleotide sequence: TGTGCCAGCAGTGGTAAGGACAGGGCGCATGGCTACACCTTC.

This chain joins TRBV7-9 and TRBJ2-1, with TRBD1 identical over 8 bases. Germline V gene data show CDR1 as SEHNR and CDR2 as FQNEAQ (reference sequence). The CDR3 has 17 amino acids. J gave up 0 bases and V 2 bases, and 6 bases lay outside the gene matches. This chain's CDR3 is CASSLPWTGSSYNEQFF. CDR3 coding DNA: TGTGCCAGCAGCTTACCTTGGACAGGGAGCTCCTACAATGAGCAGTTCTTC.

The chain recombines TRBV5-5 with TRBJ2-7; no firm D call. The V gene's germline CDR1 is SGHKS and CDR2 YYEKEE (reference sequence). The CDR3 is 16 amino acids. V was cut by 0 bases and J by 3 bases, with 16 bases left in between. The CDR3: CASSLVGAGAYYEQYF. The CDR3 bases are TGTGCCAGCAGCTTGGTCGGTGCAGGTGCATACTACGAGCAGTACTTC. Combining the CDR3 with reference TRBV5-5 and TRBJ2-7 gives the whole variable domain DAGVTQSPTHLIKTRGQQVTLRCSPISGHKSVSWYQQVLGQGPQFIFQYYEKEERGRGNFPDRFSARQFPNYSSELNVNALLLGDSALYLCASSLVGAGAYYEQYFGPGTRLTVT.

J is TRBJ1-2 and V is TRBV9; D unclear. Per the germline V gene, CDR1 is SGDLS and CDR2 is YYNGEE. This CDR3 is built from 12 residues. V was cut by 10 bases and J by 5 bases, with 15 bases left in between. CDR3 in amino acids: CALQTVNYGYTF. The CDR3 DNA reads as TGTGCCTTACAGACGGTCAATTATGGCTACACCTTC.

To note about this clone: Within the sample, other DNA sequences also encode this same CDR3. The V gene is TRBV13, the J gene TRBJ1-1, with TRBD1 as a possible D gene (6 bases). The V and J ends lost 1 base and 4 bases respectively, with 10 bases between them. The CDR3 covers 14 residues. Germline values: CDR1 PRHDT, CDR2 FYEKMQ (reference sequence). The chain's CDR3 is CASSLEGGGTEAFF. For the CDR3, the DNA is TGTGCCAGCAGCTTAGAGGGGGGGGGCACTGAAGCTTTCTTT.

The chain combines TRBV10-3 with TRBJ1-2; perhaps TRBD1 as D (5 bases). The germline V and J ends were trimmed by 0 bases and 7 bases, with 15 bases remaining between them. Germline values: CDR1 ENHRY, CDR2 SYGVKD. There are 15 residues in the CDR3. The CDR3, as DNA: TGTGCCATCAGTGAGTCACAGGCCACACGGTCTGGCTACACCTTC. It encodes CAISESQATRSGYTF.

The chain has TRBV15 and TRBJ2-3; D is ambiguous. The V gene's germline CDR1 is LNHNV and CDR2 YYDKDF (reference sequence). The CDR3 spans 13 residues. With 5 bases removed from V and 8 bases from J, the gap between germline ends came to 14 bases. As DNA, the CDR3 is TGTGCCACCAGCTTCGCGGCCTCGGGTACGCAGTATTTT. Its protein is CATSFAASGTQYF.

Here the CDR3 reads CASSSGLAGGLAWTQYF. CDR3 nucleotides: TGCGCCAGCAGCTCGGGACTAGCGGGGGGCCTTGCTTGGACCCAGTACTTC. The chain recombines TRBV5-1 with TRBJ2-5; 15 positions match TRBD2. V was clipped by 3 bases and J by 7 bases; unmatched bases: 10. In germline, CDR1 is SGHRS, CDR2 YFSETQ. This CDR3 is 17 amino acids long.